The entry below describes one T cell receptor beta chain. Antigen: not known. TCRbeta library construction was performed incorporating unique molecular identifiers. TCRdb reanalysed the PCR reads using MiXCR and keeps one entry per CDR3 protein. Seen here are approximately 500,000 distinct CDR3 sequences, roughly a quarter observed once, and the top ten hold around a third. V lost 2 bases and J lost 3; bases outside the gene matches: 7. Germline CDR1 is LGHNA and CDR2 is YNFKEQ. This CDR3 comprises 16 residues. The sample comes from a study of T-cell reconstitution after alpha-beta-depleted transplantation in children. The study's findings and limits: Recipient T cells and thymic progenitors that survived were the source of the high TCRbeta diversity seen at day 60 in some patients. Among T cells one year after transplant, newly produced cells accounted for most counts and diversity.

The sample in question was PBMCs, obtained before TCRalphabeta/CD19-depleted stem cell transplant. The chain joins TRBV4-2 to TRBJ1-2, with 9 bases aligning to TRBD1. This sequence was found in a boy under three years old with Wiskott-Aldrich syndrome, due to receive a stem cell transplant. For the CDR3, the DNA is TGTGCCAGCAGCCAATACGGGGACAGGGCCGACTATGGCTACACCTTC. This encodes CASSQYGDRADYGYTF.